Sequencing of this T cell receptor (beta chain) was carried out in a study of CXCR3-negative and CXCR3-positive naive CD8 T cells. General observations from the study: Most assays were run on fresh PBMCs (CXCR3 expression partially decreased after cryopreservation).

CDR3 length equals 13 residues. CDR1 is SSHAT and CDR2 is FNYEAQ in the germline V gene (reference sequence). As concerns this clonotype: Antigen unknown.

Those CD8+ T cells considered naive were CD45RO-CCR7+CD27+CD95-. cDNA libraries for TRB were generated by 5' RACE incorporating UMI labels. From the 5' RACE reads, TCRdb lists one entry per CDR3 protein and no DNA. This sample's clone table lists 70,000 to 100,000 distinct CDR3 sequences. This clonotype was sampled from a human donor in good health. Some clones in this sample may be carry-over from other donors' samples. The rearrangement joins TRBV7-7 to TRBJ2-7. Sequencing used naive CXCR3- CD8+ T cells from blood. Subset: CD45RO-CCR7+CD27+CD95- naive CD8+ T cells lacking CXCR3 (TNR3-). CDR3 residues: CASSLDLSYEQYF.